This T cell receptor beta chain was observed in a study of blood T cell repertoires in COVID-19. For the study at large: Collection of acute and convalescent COVID-19 samples took place in the United States, Italy and Spain. T cells, B-cell-depleted T cells, or PBMCs supplied cDNA or gDNA.

In the source study's methods: The authors estimated nucleated cell counts from reference gene primer amplification. Clones were sequenced by immunoSEQ multiplex PCR, and TCRdb holds only the in-frame ones, with some missing. V, J and clone size were drawn from that table, and D and trimming were deduced from the DNA. This table holds some 150,000 clones, just over 85% found once. Germline CDR1 MGHDK, CDR2 SYGVNS. This CDR3 is built from 15 residues. Trimming took 2 bases from V and 9 from J; bases not matched to a gene: 9. The receptor was derived from a woman aged 55-70 years with acute or convalescent COVID-19. V gene TRBV25-1 combines with J gene TRBJ2-1; TRBD2 matches 8 bases. Source material: peripheral blood. The CDR3 DNA is TGTGCCAGCAGTGAAACCCCGGGGGGGTTAGTTGAGCAGTTCTTC. This translates into CASSETPGGLVEQFF.